This T cell receptor (beta chain) stems from a study of cytomegalovirus exposure and HLA in healthy donors. In the PCR, 60 Vbeta and 13 Jbeta primers were used. Authors' methods: In a later analysis, 79 million or so unique TCR beta chains included roughly 11 million shared by two or more donors. TCRdb's copy holds only in-frame clones and misses some; the assay was immunoSEQ multiplex PCR. V and J calls plus clone size are reproduced from that table; the DNA served to infer D and trimming. This sample yields 120,000 or so clones, of which 81% are seen a single time; more than 1.5% belongs to the top ten. As for this clone: Its antigen is unidentified.

Germline-derived CDR1 and CDR2 are LNHDA and SQIVND (reference sequence). This CDR3 spans 12 amino acids. V shed 6 bases and J shed 5 bases, with 10 bases lying between them. The study, taken as a whole, reports: Among TCR beta chains of equal frequency, HLA-associated ones were more clonally expanded in a later analysis. TCR beta chains numbering some 160 were designated cytomegalovirus-associated.

This rearrangement joins TRBV19 to TRBJ1-1, with TRBD1 as a possible D gene (5 bases). The sequence was obtained from a man younger than 35 in good health and CMV-seronegative. What was sequenced was PBMCs. This CDR3 reads CASRGGPTEAFF. The CDR3 region has the DNA TGTGCCAGTAGGGGGGGTCCTACTGAAGCTTTCTTT.